This T cell receptor (beta chain) was found in a study of blood T cells in healthy people across ages (dated by TCRdb to between 2015 and 2016). With respect to the entire study: In model experiments, template switching captured roughly one uniquely barcoded TCR beta cDNA molecule for every two T cells. Two additional independent replicas of 1 million unique cDNA reads from the same blood draw were analyzed for two donors (one aged 18 to 30 and one aged 80 or older). Age-related changes in TCR beta repertoire diversity were measured in the study by deep sequencing normalized with unique cDNA molecular identifiers. To avoid experimental bias, donors of different ages were spread randomly across the sequencing lanes. Four age groups were formed from the donors: young (average roughly 15 years), middle-aged (approximately 39), aged (over 55) and long-lived (about 75).

As regards this clonotype: There is no known antigen for this receptor. No base qualities exist here, and no much larger clone lies one base off it.

Paper-wide results and their limitations: Observed TCR beta diversity per million T cells fell roughly linearly with age, and a significant reduction was already apparent by age around 40. Total diversity estimates from one million sequenced T cells were considered lower bounds and underestimates. Because the CMV infection status of the donors was unknown, age-related changes in expanded clonotypes may potentially have been confounded. Compared with the aged group, the long-lived group had more naive CD4+ T cells, fewer expanded clones and increased TCR diversity, suggesting age selection. Observed TCR beta diversity correlated strongly with the percentage of naive T cells measured by flow cytometry. Since profiling was done on bulk unsorted PBMCs, naive and antigen-experienced compartments could not be conclusively compared.

The donors were 40 or so Caucasian individuals from Russia, aged 6 to 90 years, who were systemically healthy. Ten milliliters of peripheral blood were drawn from each donor into EDTA-treated Vacutainer tubes. Ficoll-Paque density-gradient centrifugation was used to isolate PBMCs, with at least 6 million per sample. Total RNA, at least 5 micrograms per sample, was extracted from PBMCs with Trizol reagent. For every donor, flow cytometry on a PBMC aliquot measured the percentage of naive CD45RAhigh/CD27high T cells. Library preparation used 5' RACE. Sequencing took place on an Illumina HiSeq 2500. A second PCR of roughly 7 to 11 cycles was performed with a sample-barcoded 5' primer and a J-beta primer mix. A template-switch 5' adaptor carrying 12 random nucleotides introduced a unique molecular identifier onto each TCR beta cDNA molecule. Each sample yielded at least 3 million CDR3-containing paired-end reads. All of the RNA was converted into first-strand cDNA using the Mint cDNA synthesis kit, with a TRBC-specific oligonucleotide serving as the primer. Following uracil-DNA glycosylase treatment, a first 18-cycle PCR with universal primers M1SS and BC2_uni_R was performed on all cDNA. The source study handled its data this way. Normalization of each sample was performed by random selection of 1 million high-quality reads, each carrying a distinct molecular identifier. Reads sharing molecular identifiers were discarded rather than binned into consensus sequences. MiTCR, with a Q25 quality threshold and the strictest error-elimination algorithm, was used for CDR3 identification, clonotype clustering and error correction. A nonparametric unseen species model with Euler transformation was used to estimate lower-bound total TCR beta diversity. The raw public data were reprocessed by TCRdb itself: fastp quality trimming at Q25, MiXCR clonotype calling, in-frame beta chains only. Entries that share a CDR3 protein sequence are merged under the most common genes and DNA. These V and J calls are TCRdb output, not the study's own analysis. Present in this sample are over a million distinct CDR3 sequences, 42% of which were seen just once. Around 8% of the sample belongs to the ten largest clones.

Sample: blood. This receptor was taken from a woman between 18 and 29 years old in good health.

The CDR3 protein is CASRDTGTVYNEQFF. The DNA sequence reads TGTGCCAGCAGGGATACCGGGACGGTGTACAATGAGCAGTTCTTC. The sequence links TRBV13 to TRBJ2-1; the D gene is tentatively TRBD1 or TRBD2, each matching 5 bases. From its cysteine to its phenylalanine, the CDR3 spans 15 amino acids. Only the CDR3 region is kept as DNA, spanning 45 bases read in frame from base 1. As encoded in the germline V gene (reference sequence), CDR1 is PRHDT while CDR2 is FYEKMQ. V loses 6 bases of germline sequence and J loses 4 bases, and the interval between the two ends is 16 bases.